Presented here are 29 T cell receptor beta chains from one specimen sequenced in a study of blood T cell repertoires in COVID-19. Here immunoSEQ multiplex PCR was the method, and the copy in TCRdb shows in-frame clones only, minus some. The table lists under 300,000 clones, 88% of them singletons. Source material: PBMCs or T cells enriched from blood (not recorded which). The receptors originated from a woman aged 25 to 45 who had recovered from COVID-19.

This rearrangement joins TRBV15 to TRBJ1-5; D is unresolved. V was pared by 9 bases and J by 7 bases, with 13 bases between. The CDR3 sequence is 12 residues long. Germline assignment: CDR1 LNHNV and CDR2 YYDKDF (reference sequence). The CDR3 coding sequence is TGTGCCACGGCCCGGGATCGGCAGCCCCAGCATTTT. This encodes CATARDRQPQHF.

V usage is TRBV4-3 and J usage is TRBJ2-6, with D possibly matching TRBD2 (5 bases). V was cut by 1 base and J by 2 bases, with 15 bases left in between. Per germline, CDR1 LGHNA and CDR2 YSLEER. The CDR3 spans 18 residues. CDR3 residues: CASSQGPRGETGANVLTF. CDR3 bases: TGCGCCAGCAGCCAAGGCCCCCGGGGAGAGACTGGGGCCAACGTCCTGACTTTC.

V usage is TRBV27 and J usage is TRBJ1-1, with 7 bases matching TRBD1. With V trimmed by 5 bases and J by 4 bases, 7 bases remained unmatched. There are 14 residues in the CDR3. The germline CDR1 and CDR2 sequences are MNHEY and SMNVEV (reference sequence). The DNA for the CDR3 is TGTGCCAGCAGTCGATACGACAGGGCCACTGAAGCTTTCTTT. Translation: CASSRYDRATEAFF.

V is TRBV7-9 and J is TRBJ1-4; D may be TRBD1 (6 bases). This CDR3 spans 16 amino acids. Deletions cut 8 bases from V and 8 bases from J, with 24 bases between. From germline, CDR1 is SEHNR and CDR2 FQNEAQ (reference sequence). In nucleotides, the CDR3 is TGTGCCAGCGGACCCCCCTGGGGGCCTATTGAGGAAAAACTGTTTTTT. It yields the protein CASGPPWGPIEEKLFF.

The chain employs TRBV10-3 and TRBJ1-2, with 7 bases identical to TRBD1. This CDR3 is 14 amino acids long. V was pared by 6 bases and J by 4 bases, with 8 bases of the junction left unmatched. Germline V gene lookup returns CDR1 ENHRY and CDR2 SYGVKD. The DNA of the CDR3 is TGTGCCATCAGCCCGGACAGGCCAACCTATGGCTACACCTTC. Its protein product is CAISPDRPTYGYTF.

The table lists this clone with a few counts. The V call is TRBV4-1, the J call TRBJ2-3; 15 positions match TRBD2. Trimming at V came to 4 bases and at J to 3 bases, leaving 5 bases not matched to a gene. The CDR3 runs 17 residues. Germline lookup yields CDR1 MGHRA and CDR2 YSYEKL. The DNA for the CDR3 is TGCGCCAGCAGCCGAGGGGGACTAGCGGGAGGAACAGATACGCAGTATTTT. The encoded protein is CASSRGGLAGGTDTQYF.

This CDR3 is CASFFSDRARSYGYTF. The DNA for the CDR3 is TGTGCCAGCTTTTTCTCGGACAGGGCAAGATCCTATGGCTACACCTTC. The rearrangement uses TRBV6-6 and TRBJ1-2; 8 nucleotides agree with TRBD1. The CDR3 has 16 amino acids. V was clipped by 8 bases and J by 4 bases; unmatched bases: 15. CDR1 is MNHNY, CDR2 SVGAGI, per germline (reference sequence).

This clone was recorded a few times. V gene TRBV29-1 combines with J gene TRBJ1-1, with a weak D call TRBD1 (6 bases). The CDR3 is made up of 14 amino acids. V gave up 4 bases and J gave up 0 bases, with 12 bases separating them. Per the germline V gene, CDR1 is SQVTM and CDR2 is ANQGSEA. The CDR3 nucleotides read TGCAGCGTTGGGCCTCGACAGGTGAACACTGAAGCTTTCTTT. Its protein is CSVGPRQVNTEAFF. Supplemented by reference TRBV29-1 and TRBJ1-1, the full variable domain reads SAVISQKPSRDICQRGTSLTIQCQVDSQVTMMFWYRQQPGQSLTLIATANQGSEATYESGFVIDKFPISRPNLTFSTLTVSNMSPEDSSIYLCSVGPRQVNTEAFFGQGTRLTVV.

The chain carries TRBV4-1 and TRBJ1-2; TRBD1 matches 10 bases. Germline V CDR1 and CDR2: MGHRA, YSYEKL. CDR3 length: 15 residues. V was pared by 0 bases and J by 7 bases, with 5 bases of the junction left unmatched. This chain's CDR3 is CASSQERQGAFGYTF. In DNA form, the CDR3 reads TGCGCCAGCAGCCAAGAGCGACAGGGGGCGTTTGGCTACACCTTC.

The chain couples TRBV6-5 to TRBJ1-6; D ambiguous. Looked up from germline, CDR1 is MNHEY and CDR2 is SVGAGI. The CDR3 consists of 11 residues. V lost 7 bases and J 10 bases, leaving 8 bases between the germline ends. CDR3 in DNA: TGTGCCAGCACGCCGGGATCACCCCTCCACTTT. Residues: CASTPGSPLHF.

This rearrangement joins TRBV7-2 to TRBJ2-7; a weak D match, TRBD1 (5 bases). The V gene's germline CDR1 is SGHTA and CDR2 FQGNSA. Between the trimmed V and J ends, which lost 6 bases and 0 bases, there was a span of 15 bases. This CDR3 spans 15 amino acids. CDR3 loop: CASRSQGSLSYEQYF. The CDR3 region has the DNA TGTGCCAGCAGGTCTCAGGGCTCCCTCTCCTACGAGCAGTACTTC.

Here the CDR3 DNA reads TGCGCCAGCAGTAACAGGGAAGTTGCAGATACGCAGTATTTT. It yields the protein CASSNREVADTQYF. The gene calls are TRBV10-1 and TRBJ2-3; TRBD1 might be the D (6 bases). The germline V and J ends were trimmed by 5 bases and 4 bases, with 13 bases remaining between them. The CDR3 is made up of 14 amino acids. Per germline, CDR1 WNHNN and CDR2 SYGVQD (reference sequence).

The chain couples TRBV10-3 to TRBJ1-6, with 7 bases aligning to TRBD1. The V and J ends lost 8 bases and 0 bases, in that order; junction bases with no gene match: 13. Germline V gene lookup returns CDR1 ENHRY and CDR2 SYGVKD. The CDR3 length is 18 residues. The CDR3 bases are TGTGCCATCGCTGGACAGGATAGCACCTTCTCCTATAATTCACCCCTCCACTTT. This sequence encodes CAIAGQDSTFSYNSPLHF.

This chain connects TRBV30 to TRBJ1-6, with TRBD1 matching 7 bases. Germline CDR1 reads GTSNPN; CDR2 reads SVGIG (reference sequence). CDR3 length: 15 residues. V was pared by 1 base and J by 7 bases, with 7 bases of the junction left unmatched. DNA for the CDR3: TGTGCCTGGAGTGCCCCGGGACAGAAAAATTCACCCCTCCACTTT. This codes for CAWSAPGQKNSPLHF. Using reference TRBV30 and TRBJ1-6 for the parts outside the CDR3, the full variable domain is SQTIHQWPATLVQPVGSPLSLECTVEGTSNPNLYWYRQAAGRGLQLLFYSVGIGQISSEVPQNLSASRPQDRQFILSSKKLLLSDSGFYLCAWSAPGQKNSPLHFGNGTRLTVT.

This clone was observed once. The rearrangement joins TRBV9 to TRBJ2-5, with 7 bases fitting TRBD2. V lost 2 bases, J lost 5 bases, and 6 bases stayed unmatched. The CDR3 runs to 14 residues. The germline V gene encodes CDR1 SGDLS and CDR2 YYNGEE. The CDR3 sequence is CASSVRGGAETQYF. The CDR3 nucleotides are TGTGCCAGCAGCGTCCGCGGGGGAGCGGAGACCCAGTACTTC.

This sequence joins TRBV14 and TRBJ2-1; no definite D call. Trimming took 4 bases from V and 4 from J, leaving 8 bases between them. The CDR3 has 13 amino acids. Germline CDR1 SGHDN, CDR2 FVKESK. In DNA, the CDR3 is TGTGCCAGCAGCCTTCGACTGTACAATGAGCAGTTCTTC. Translating it yields CASSLRLYNEQFF.

V and J are TRBV28 and TRBJ2-5, with 10 bases aligning to TRBD2. Germline CDR1 MDHEN, CDR2 SYDVKM. Germline trimming cut 3 bases from V and 5 bases from J; bases unmatched to any gene: 0. The CDR3 contains 13 residues. CDR3 region: CASSFSGRETQYF. The CDR3 nucleotides read TGTGCCAGCAGTTTTAGCGGGAGGGAGACCCAGTACTTC.

The sample holds one count of this clone. The V call is TRBV2, the J call TRBJ1-5; tentatively, D is TRBD1 (6 bases). This CDR3 contains 15 residues. Germline values: CDR1 SNHLY, CDR2 FYNNEI. V lost 7 bases to trimming and J lost 3 bases, with 16 bases between them. The CDR3 loop reads CASTSFQGNNQPQHF. CDR3 DNA: TGTGCCAGCACGTCCTTTCAGGGGAACAATCAGCCCCAGCATTTT. Full variable domain (remainder filled in from reference TRBV2 and TRBJ1-5): EPEVTQTPSHQVTQMGQEVILRCVPISNHLYFYWYRQILGQKVEFLVSFYNNEISEKSEIFDDQFSVERPDGSNFTLKIRSTKLEDSAMYFCASTSFQGNNQPQHFGDGTRLSIL.

The chain has TRBV7-9 and TRBJ2-7, with 11 bases that match TRBD2. The V gene's germline CDR1 is SEHNR and CDR2 FQNEAQ (reference sequence). The trim removed 4 bases at V and 4 bases at J, leaving 12 bases unmatched. The CDR3 covers 17 residues. The CDR3 coding sequence is TGTGCCAGCAGCTCCCCATGGAAGGGACTAGCGGAATACGAGCAGTACTTC. The encoded protein is CASSSPWKGLAEYEQYF. Filled out from reference TRBV7-9 and TRBJ2-7, the complete variable domain reads DTGVSQNPRHKITKRGQNVTFRCDPISEHNRLYWYRQTLGQGPEFLTYFQNEAQLEKSRLLSDRFSAERPKGSFSTLEIQRTEQGDSAMYLCASSSPWKGLAEYEQYFGPGTRLTVT.

This clone was found a few times. The V call is TRBV30, the J call TRBJ1-2; 10 bases line up with TRBD1. This CDR3 comprises 15 residues. V lost 3 bases and J lost 5; bases outside the gene matches: 9. Germline loops: CDR1 GTSNPN, CDR2 SVGIG (reference sequence). CDR3 DNA: TGTGCCTGGAGGCACCGGGACAGGGGTGTGTATGGCTACACCTTC. Translating it yields CAWRHRDRGVYGYTF.

This chain uses TRBV9 with TRBJ1-1; D ambiguous. The CDR3 is 11 amino acids. Germline loops: CDR1 SGDLS, CDR2 YYNGEE. Trimming left V 3 bases short and J 4 bases short, with 4 bases between. In DNA form, the CDR3 reads TGTGCCAGCAGCGATCTCACTGAAGCTTTCTTT. The encoded protein is CASSDLTEAFF.

This clone has just one count. For the CDR3, the DNA is TGTGCCAGCAGTTCCCGGACAGGAAGAAACACCATATATTTT. This sequence encodes CASSSRTGRNTIYF. V is TRBV6-2 or TRBV6-3 and J is TRBJ1-3; TRBD1 matches 7 bases. The CDR3 is made up of 14 amino acids. V was pared by 4 bases and J by 5 bases, with 5 bases of the junction left unmatched. Germline CDR1 is MNHEY and CDR2 is SVGEGT.

This chain joins TRBV5-1 and TRBJ2-7; TRBD1 matches at 7 bases. The CDR3 runs to 13 residues. CDR1 and CDR2 (germline): SGHRS, YFSETQ. The ends lost 4 bases at V and 2 bases at J; junction bases unmatched: 3. The CDR3 spells CASSAGQAYEQYF. The CDR3 DNA follows: TGCGCCAGCAGCGCCGGACAGGCCTACGAGCAGTACTTC.

The CDR3: CASSGGHHAQYF. The DNA of the CDR3 is TGTGCCAGCAGCGGTGGACACCACGCGCAGTATTTT. V is TRBV9 and J is TRBJ2-3; possible D gene TRBD1, 5 bases. The CDR3 length is 12 residues. Germline V CDR1 and CDR2: SGDLS, YYNGEE. V was cut by 3 bases and J by 10 bases, with 12 bases left in between.

The rearrangement joins TRBV6-5 to TRBJ2-2, with D perhaps matching TRBD2 (5 bases). CDR3 length: 12 amino acids. Germline V gene data show CDR1 as MNHEY and CDR2 as SVGAGI. V lost 6 bases and J lost 6, with 8 bases in between. The CDR3 nucleotides read TGTGCCAGCAGACGGGGATCCGGGGAGCTGTTTTTT. This codes for CASRRGSGELFF.

The chain employs TRBV29-1 and TRBJ1-1; possibly TRBD1 for D (6 bases). Germline V CDR1 and CDR2: SQVTM, ANQGSEA. Trimming removed 3 bases from V and 13 bases from J, with 18 bases in between. The CDR3 sequence is 12 residues long. CDR3 nucleotides: TGCAGCGTTGATTTGGCCCCGGGGGGCTTTTTCTTT. Encoded protein: CSVDLAPGGFFF.

This chain joins TRBV6-2 or TRBV6-3 and TRBJ1-6; D is uncertain. The germline gives CDR1 MNHEY, CDR2 SVGEGT. The length of the CDR3 is 14 residues. Trimming cost V 5 bases and J 10 bases, with 15 bases left between them. The chain's CDR3 is CASSKVVRSSPLHF. CDR3 in DNA: TGTGCCAGCAGTAAAGTTGTTCGGAGCTCACCCCTCCACTTT.

The chain is built from TRBV11-3 and TRBJ1-1; a weak D match, TRBD1 (6 bases). From germline, CDR1 is SGHNT and CDR2 YENEEA. The CDR3 contains 13 residues. V shed 5 bases and J shed 6 bases, with 13 bases lying between them. The CDR3 DNA sequence: TGTGCCAGCAGCAAATTTACAGGGTCTGAAGCTTTCTTT. Translating gives CASSKFTGSEAFF.

The chain recombines TRBV5-5 with TRBJ1-4; the D gene is possibly TRBD1 (5 bases). The germline CDR1 and CDR2 sequences are SGHKS and YYEKEE (reference sequence). The V end was cut by 3 bases, the J end by 4 bases, with 7 bases between. This CDR3 contains 13 residues. The CDR3: CASSSGLNEKLFF. The CDR3 DNA follows: TGTGCCAGCAGCTCGGGACTTAATGAAAAACTGTTTTTT.